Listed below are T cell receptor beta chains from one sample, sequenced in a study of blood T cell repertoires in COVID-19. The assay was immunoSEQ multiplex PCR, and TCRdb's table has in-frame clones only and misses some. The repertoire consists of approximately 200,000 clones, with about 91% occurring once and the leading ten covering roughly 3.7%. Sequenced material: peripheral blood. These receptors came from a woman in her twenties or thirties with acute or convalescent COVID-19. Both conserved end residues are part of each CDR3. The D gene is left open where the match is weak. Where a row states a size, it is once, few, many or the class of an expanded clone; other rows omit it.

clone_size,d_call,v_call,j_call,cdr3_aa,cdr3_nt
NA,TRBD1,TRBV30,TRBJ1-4,CAWSAGQGGELFF,TGTGCCTGGAGTGCGGGACAGGGAGGGGAACTGTTTTTT
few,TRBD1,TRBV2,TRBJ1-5,CASSAGQTNQPQHF,TGTGCCAGCAGCGCGGGACAGACTAATCAGCCCCAGCATTTT
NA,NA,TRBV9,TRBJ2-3,CASSVQGSTDTQYF,TGTGCCAGCAGCGTACAGGGTAGCACAGATACGCAGTATTTT
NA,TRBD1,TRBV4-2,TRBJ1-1,CASSPGQAESTEAFF,TGTGCCAGCAGCCCCGGACAGGCCGAGAGCACTGAAGCTTTCTTT
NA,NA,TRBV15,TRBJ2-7,CAGRKTGSSYEQYF,TGTGCCGGAAGAAAGACAGGTAGCTCCTACGAGCAGTACTTC
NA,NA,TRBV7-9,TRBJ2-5,CASSLEGRETQYF,TGTGCCAGCAGCCTGGAGGGGAGGGAGACCCAGTACTTC
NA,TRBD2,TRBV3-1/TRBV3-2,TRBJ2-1,CASSQDSGLAGDEQFF,TGTGCCAGCAGCCAAGATTCGGGGCTAGCGGGGGATGAGCAGTTCTTC
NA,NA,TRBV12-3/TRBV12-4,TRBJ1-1,CASSRQGNTEAFF,TGTGCCAGCAGTCGCCAGGGAAACACTGAAGCTTTCTTT
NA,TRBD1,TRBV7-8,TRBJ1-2,CASSPRQGGYGYTF,TGTGCCAGCAGCCCGCGACAGGGAGGCTATGGCTACACCTTC
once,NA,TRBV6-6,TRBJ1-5,CASSWGGGQPQHF,TGTGCCAGCAGCTGGGGAGGCGGTCAGCCCCAGCATTTT
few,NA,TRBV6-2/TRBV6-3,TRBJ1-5,CASSWTGQQPQHF,TGTGCCAGCAGTTGGACTGGGCAGCAGCCCCAGCATTTT
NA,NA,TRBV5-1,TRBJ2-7,CASSSGPSSEQYF,TGCGCCAGCAGCTCCGGCCCTAGTTCGGAACAGTACTTC
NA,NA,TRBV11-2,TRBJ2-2,CASSPTSSGELFF,TGTGCCAGCAGCCCTACTAGCTCCGGGGAGCTGTTTTTT
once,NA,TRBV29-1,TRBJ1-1,CSVTVTGTEAFF,TGCAGCGTTACGGTAACGGGGACTGAAGCTTTCTTT
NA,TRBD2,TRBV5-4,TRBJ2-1,CASGAGLAGVRGLSEQFF,TGTGCCAGCGGGGCGGGACTAGCGGGAGTACGTGGGCTGAGTGAGCAGTTCTTC
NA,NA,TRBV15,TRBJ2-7,CATSRDPTVVEQYF,TGTGCCACCAGCAGAGACCCGACAGTTGTTGAGCAGTACTTC
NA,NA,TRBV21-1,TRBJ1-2,CASTRQGAGYGYTF,TGTGCCAGCACCAGACAGGGGGCCGGCTATGGCTACACCTTC
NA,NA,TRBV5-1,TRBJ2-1,CASSLIMGADEQFF,TGCGCCAGCAGCTTAATCATGGGTGCGGATGAGCAGTTCTTC
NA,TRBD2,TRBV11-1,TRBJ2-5,CASSPRTSGEETQYF,TGTGCCAGCAGCCCTCGGACTAGCGGGGAGGAGACCCAGTACTTC
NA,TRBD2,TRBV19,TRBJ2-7,CARHSGRALSINEQYF,TGTGCCAGACATAGCGGGAGGGCCCTCAGTATCAACGAGCAGTACTTC
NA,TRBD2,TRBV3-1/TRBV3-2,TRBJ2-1,CASSHSGLGDEQFF,TGTGCCAGCAGCCATTCCGGACTAGGCGATGAGCAGTTCTTC
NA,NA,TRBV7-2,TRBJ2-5,CASSLAYASQTQYF,TGTGCCAGCAGCTTAGCCTACGCATCGCAGACCCAGTACTTC
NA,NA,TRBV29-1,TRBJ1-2,CSAGQCSYTF,TGCAGCGCCGGACAGTGCAGCTACACCTTC
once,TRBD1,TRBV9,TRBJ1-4,CASSVGTAEKLFF,TGTGCCAGCAGCGTCGGGACAGCAGAAAAACTGTTTTTT
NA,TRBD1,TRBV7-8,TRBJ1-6,CASSPDRGEWNSPLHF,TGTGCCAGCAGCCCCGACAGGGGTGAATGGAATTCACCCCTCCACTTT
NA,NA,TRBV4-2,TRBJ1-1,CASRSDTEAFF,TGTGCCAGCAGGTCGGACACTGAAGCTTTCTTT
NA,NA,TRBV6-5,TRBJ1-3,CATKQGSGNTIYF,TGTGCCACCAAACAGGGCTCTGGAAACACCATATATTTT
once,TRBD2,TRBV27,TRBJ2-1,CASIPTTRSGRIDEQFF,TGTGCCAGCATTCCCACTACCCGTAGCGGGAGAATCGATGAGCAGTTCTTC
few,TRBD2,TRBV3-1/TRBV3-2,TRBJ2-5,CASGVGLAGAETQYF,TGTGCCAGCGGGGTCGGACTAGCGGGAGCAGAGACCCAGTACTTC
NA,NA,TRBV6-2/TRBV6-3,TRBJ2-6,CASSYLLTLSGANVLTF,TGTGCCAGCAGTTATCTGCTAACCTTATCTGGGGCCAACGTCCTGACTTTC
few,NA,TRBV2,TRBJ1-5,CASHPDSFGQPQHF,TGTGCCAGCCATCCGGACAGCTTTGGACAGCCCCAGCATTTT
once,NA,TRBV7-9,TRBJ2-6,CASSLDGGPGANVLTF,TGTGCCAGCAGCTTAGACGGGGGGCCAGGGGCCAACGTCCTGACTTTC
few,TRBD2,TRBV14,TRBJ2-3,CASFGPGTSPTDTQYF,TGTGCCAGCTTTGGTCCCGGGACTAGCCCCACAGATACGCAGTATTTT
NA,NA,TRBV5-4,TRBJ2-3,CASSFGGRTDTQYF,TGTGCCAGCAGCTTCGGGGGGCGCACAGATACGCAGTATTTT
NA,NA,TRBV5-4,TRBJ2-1,CASSFKSTPEQFF,TGTGCCAGCAGCTTTAAGAGCACGCCTGAGCAGTTCTTC
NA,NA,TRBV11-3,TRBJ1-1,CASSSPLEAFF,TGTGCCAGCAGCTCCCCCCTAGAAGCTTTCTTT
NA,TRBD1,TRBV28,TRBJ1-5,CASSLPPLTGNQPQHF,TGTGCCAGCAGTTTACCTCCTCTGACAGGGAATCAGCCCCAGCATTTT
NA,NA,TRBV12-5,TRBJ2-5,CASRGEEVETQYF,TGTGCTAGTCGAGGGGAGGAAGTGGAGACCCAGTACTTC
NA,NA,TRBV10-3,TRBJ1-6,CATSHPTGNSPLHF,TGTGCCACCTCCCACCCGACAGGAAATTCACCCCTCCACTTT
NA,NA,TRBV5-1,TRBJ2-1,CASSQGQNEQFF,TGCGCCAGCAGCCAAGGACAGAATGAGCAGTTCTTC
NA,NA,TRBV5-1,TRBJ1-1,CASSFTGSEAFF,TGCGCCAGCAGCTTCACAGGGTCTGAAGCTTTCTTT
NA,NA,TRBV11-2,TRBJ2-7,CASSLDGQYDEQYF,TGTGCCAGCAGCTTAGACGGACAGTACGACGAGCAGTACTTC
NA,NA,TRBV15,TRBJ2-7,CATSRDLGLAYEQYF,TGTGCCACCAGCAGAGATCTAGGACTCGCCTACGAGCAGTACTTC
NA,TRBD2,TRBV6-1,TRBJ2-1,CASSELAGLIGGEQFF,TGTGCCAGCAGTGAACTAGCGGGATTAATTGGGGGTGAGCAGTTCTTC
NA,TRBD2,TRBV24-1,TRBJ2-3,CATSDLLAGGTQYF,TGTGCCACCAGTGATTTACTAGCGGGAGGTACGCAGTATTTT